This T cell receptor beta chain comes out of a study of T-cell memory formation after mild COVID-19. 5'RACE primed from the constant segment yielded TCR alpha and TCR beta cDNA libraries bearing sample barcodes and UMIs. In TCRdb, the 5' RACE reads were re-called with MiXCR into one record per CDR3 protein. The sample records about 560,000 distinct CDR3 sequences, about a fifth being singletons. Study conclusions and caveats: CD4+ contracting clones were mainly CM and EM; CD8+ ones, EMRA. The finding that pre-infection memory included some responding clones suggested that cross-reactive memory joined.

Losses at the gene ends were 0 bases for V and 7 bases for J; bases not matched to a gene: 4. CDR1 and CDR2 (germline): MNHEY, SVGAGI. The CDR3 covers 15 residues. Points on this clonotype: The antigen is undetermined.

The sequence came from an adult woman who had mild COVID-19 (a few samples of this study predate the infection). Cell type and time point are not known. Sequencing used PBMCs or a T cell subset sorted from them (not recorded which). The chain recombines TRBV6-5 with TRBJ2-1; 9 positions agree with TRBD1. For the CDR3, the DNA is TGTGCCAGCAGTTACTCATCCGGGACAGGGAATGAGCAGTTCTTC. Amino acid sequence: CASSYSSGTGNEQFF.